What follows are 8 T cell receptor beta chains derived from one specimen sequenced in a study of monozygotic twins with inflammatory bowel disease. TCRdb reprocessed the 5' RACE reads, keeping one entry per CDR3 protein, no DNA. The repertoire table contains tens of thousands of distinct CDR3 sequences. Sequencing was done on a sample of blood. These receptors came from a human donor with ulcerative colitis or Crohn's disease, or a healthy co-twin of an affected twin (not recorded which).

The chain couples TRBV3-1 to TRBJ2-1. CDR3 length equals 15 residues. Germline V gene data show CDR1 as LGHDT and CDR2 as YNNKEL (reference sequence). CDR3: CASSQDWQVRDEQFF.

The rearrangement links TRBV18 to TRBJ1-5. The germline gives CDR1 KGHSH, CDR2 LQKENI. CDR3 size: 18 residues. The CDR3 region is CASSPPGWKGSGNQPQHF.

J is TRBJ1-2 and V is TRBV12-3 or TRBV12-4; lacking DNA, the TRBD1 call made by TCRdb goes unchecked. The CDR3 loop spans 14 amino acids. CDR3 sequence reads: CASSLRGARMEHTF.

The V and J genes are TRBV6-1 and TRBJ1-2; TCRdb returns TRBD1, unconfirmable since there is no DNA. The V gene's germline CDR1 is MNHNS and CDR2 SASEGT. The CDR3 runs 12 residues. The CDR3 loop is CASLWGAWGYTF.

The V and J genes are TRBV20-1 and TRBJ1-5; TCRdb designates TRBD1, a call that cannot be tested without DNA. The CDR3 length is 15 residues. Germline-derived CDR1 and CDR2 are DFQATT and SNEGSKA (reference sequence). The CDR3 is CSARPDRASNQPQHF.

The V and J genes are TRBV7-9 and TRBJ2-1; TCRdb selects TRBD1, and the lack of DNA leaves this call unchecked. The CDR3 is 14 amino acids. Germline-derived CDR1 and CDR2 are SEHNR and FQNEAQ (reference sequence). CDR3 sequence: CASSWRGGNNEQFF. The full variable domain, completed using reference TRBV7-9 and TRBJ2-1, is DTGVSQNPRHKITKRGQNVTFRCDPISEHNRLYWYRQTLGQGPEFLTYFQNEAQLEKSRLLSDRFSAERPKGSFSTLEIQRTEQGDSAMYLCASSWRGGNNEQFFGPGTRLTVL.

The V gene is TRBV10-3, the J gene TRBJ1-1; the TCRdb call, TRBD1, lacks DNA for checking. Germline V gene lookup returns CDR1 ENHRY and CDR2 SYGVKD. The CDR3 consists of 17 residues. CDR3 sequence reads: CAISETSFAQTPFVAFF.

The CDR3 region is CASKVEFQRSFEAFF. The chain carries TRBV2 and TRBJ1-1. This CDR3 has 15 amino acids. Germline V gene sequence: CDR1 SNHLY, CDR2 FYNNEI.